A selection of T cell receptor beta chains follows, all from one sample in a study of blood T cells in healthy people across ages. A single record per CDR3 protein comes from TCRdb applying MiXCR to the 5' RACE reads. The table records roughly 570,000 distinct CDR3 sequences, approximately 30% of them present only once. The source material was blood. The receptors here all came from a woman aged 65 to 85 in good health. CDR3s include the opening cysteine and the closing phenylalanine or tryptophan. The D gene is left open where the match is weak. Rows give clone size only sometimes, using once, few, many, or a class for an expanded clone.

>TRBV13|NA|NA|TRBJ2-1
TGTGCCAGCAGCGCTACCGGGGACGTTGAGCAGTTCTTC
CASSATGDVEQFF
>TRBV11-2|NA|many|TRBJ2-1
TGTGCCAGCAGCTTAGCAGGGTCAGACAAGGAGCAGTTCTTC
CASSLAGSDKEQFF
>TRBV25-1|NA|NA|TRBJ1-1
TGTGCCAGCAGTGGACCCACACCGAACACTGAAGCTTTCTTT
CASSGPTPNTEAFF
>TRBV12-3/TRBV12-4|NA|NA|TRBJ1-5
TGTGCCAGCAGATCTGGGGCTTATTCGGATCAGCCCCAGCATTTT
CASRSGAYSDQPQHF
>TRBV5-5|NA|few|TRBJ2-1
TGTGCCAGCAGCTTGAGGACGGACCCTTACAATGAGCAGTTCTTC
CASSLRTDPYNEQFF
>TRBV4-2|TRBD1|NA|TRBJ2-7
TGTGCCAGCAGCCGCTCAGGGGGCCTCTACGAGCAGTACTTC
CASSRSGGLYEQYF
>TRBV5-1|TRBD1|NA|TRBJ2-7
TGCGCCAGCAGCAGGGGACAGCCCATCTCCTACGAGCAGTACTTC
CASSRGQPISYEQYF
>TRBV12-3/TRBV12-4|NA|few|TRBJ2-7
TGTGCCAGCAGCCCTGGGCCAGGGCGAGCCTACGAGCAGTACTTC
CASSPGPGRAYEQYF
>TRBV11-2|NA|few|TRBJ2-3
TGTGCCAGCAGCCCTATCGGGTCTGTAGATACGCAGTATTTT
CASSPIGSVDTQYF
>TRBV3-1|TRBD2|NA|TRBJ2-5
TGTGCCAGCAGTGGCAGACCAGGGACTAGCTCGATAGAGACCCAGTACTTC
CASSGRPGTSSIETQYF
>TRBV2|TRBD2|many|TRBJ2-5
TGTGCCAGCAGTTCAGGACTAGCCCCGGGGACCCAGTACTTC
CASSSGLAPGTQYF
>TRBV7-2|NA|few|TRBJ2-5
TGTGCCAGCAGCCAACCGACAGGACAAGAGACCCAGTACTTC
CASSQPTGQETQYF
>TRBV5-5|NA|few|TRBJ2-7
TGTGCCAGCAGCTTGGAGGGAAATTATCAGTACGAGCAGTACTTC
CASSLEGNYQYEQYF
>TRBV7-2|NA|few|TRBJ2-2
TGTGCCAGCAGGTCTCGAGGTACCGGGGAGCTGTTTTTT
CASRSRGTGELFF
>TRBV4-2|NA|few|TRBJ2-7
TGTGCCAGCAGCCAAGACCAGAACTCCTACGAGCAGTACTTC
CASSQDQNSYEQYF
>TRBV20-1|TRBD1|NA|TRBJ2-1
TGCAGTGCTAGAGATCGGGGCAGGGGGTTCTACAATGAGCAGTTCTTC
CSARDRGRGFYNEQFF
>TRBV20-1|NA|few|TRBJ1-4
TGCAGTGCTCATAAGGACGGCGGGAGGAATGAAAAACTGTTTTTT
CSAHKDGGRNEKLFF
>TRBV5-8|NA|NA|TRBJ1-2
TGTGCCAGCTCAGAGGGACGGAACTATGGCTACACCTTC
CASSEGRNYGYTF
>TRBV20-1|NA|NA|TRBJ2-5
TGCAGTGCTAGACCCCGGGGGTGGGGGACTCAGTACTTC
CSARPRGWGTQYF
>TRBV20-1|NA|NA|TRBJ2-3
TGCAGTGCTAGAGAAGTTCACACAGATACGCAGTATTTT
CSAREVHTDTQYF